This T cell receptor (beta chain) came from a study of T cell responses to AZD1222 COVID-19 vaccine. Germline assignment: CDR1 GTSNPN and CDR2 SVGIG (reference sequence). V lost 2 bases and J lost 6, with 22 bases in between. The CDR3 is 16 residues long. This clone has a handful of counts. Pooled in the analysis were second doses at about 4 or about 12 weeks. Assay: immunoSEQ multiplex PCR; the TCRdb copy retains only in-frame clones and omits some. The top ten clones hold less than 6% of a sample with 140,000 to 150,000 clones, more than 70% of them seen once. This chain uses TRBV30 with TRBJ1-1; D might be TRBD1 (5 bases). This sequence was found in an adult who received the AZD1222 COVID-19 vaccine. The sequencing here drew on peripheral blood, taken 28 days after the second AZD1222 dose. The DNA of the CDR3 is TGTGCCTGGAGTAAGGAAAAGCAGGGTGTAGGCGCTGAAGCTTTCTTT. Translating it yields CAWSKEKQGVGAEAFF.